The TCR beta chain described here comes from a study of graft-versus-host responses after intestinal transplantation. Study-level information: Recipients were all induced with anti-thymocyte globulin, then given tacrolimus and steroids for about three years. Study results and limitations: Analysis identified GvH clones in recipient marrow, with some appearing first in ileum or blood. Early post-transplant HvG declines were associated with peak circulating GvH clone levels. When patients had graft-donor T cell macrochimerism, their allografts held high graft-versus-host to host-versus-graft clonal ratios.

The CDR3 runs 15 residues. Germline lookup yields CDR1 MNHNS and CDR2 SASEGT. Using immunoSEQ multiplex PCR, the repertoire was profiled, and TCRdb retains in-frame clones only, with some absent. The sample holds 80,000 to 95,000 clones, 93% seen once. A note on this clone: Its antigen remains unknown. An end of the junction does not agree with germline; a read error may underlie this.

The TCR was taken from a human donor who received an intestinal transplant. The J gene is TRBJ2-1, the V gene TRBV6-1; a possible D gene is TRBD1 (6 bases). Sample: unstimulated CD8+ T cells sorted from spleen or lymph node cells, taken before intestinal transplant. In DNA form, the CDR3 reads TGTGCCAGCAGGGAAGGACAGCCGGACTACAATGAGCAGTTCTTC. As protein: CASREGQPDYNEQFF.